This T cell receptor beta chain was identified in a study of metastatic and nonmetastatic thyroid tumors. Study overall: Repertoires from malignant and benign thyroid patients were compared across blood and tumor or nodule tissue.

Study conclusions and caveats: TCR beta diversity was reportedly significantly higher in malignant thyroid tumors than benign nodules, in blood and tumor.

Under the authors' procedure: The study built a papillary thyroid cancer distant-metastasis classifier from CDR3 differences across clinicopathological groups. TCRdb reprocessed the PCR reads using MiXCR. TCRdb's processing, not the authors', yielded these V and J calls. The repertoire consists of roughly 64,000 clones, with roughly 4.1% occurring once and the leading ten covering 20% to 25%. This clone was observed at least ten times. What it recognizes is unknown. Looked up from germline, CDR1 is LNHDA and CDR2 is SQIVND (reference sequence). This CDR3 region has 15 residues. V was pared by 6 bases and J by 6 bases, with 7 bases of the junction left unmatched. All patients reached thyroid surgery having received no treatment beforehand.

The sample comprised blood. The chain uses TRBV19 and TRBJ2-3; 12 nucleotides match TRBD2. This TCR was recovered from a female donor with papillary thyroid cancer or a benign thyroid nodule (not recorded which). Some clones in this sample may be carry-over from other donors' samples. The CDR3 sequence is CASRQTSGRRDTQYF. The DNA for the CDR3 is TGTGCCAGTAGACAGACTAGCGGGAGACGTGATACGCAGTATTTT.